This entry describes one T cell receptor (beta chain). This clone appeared a single time. The clone's antigen remains unknown. Base quality data are lacking; no much larger clone is found one base away. The library was made by the immunoSEQ multiplex PCR assay. Not all clones reach the TCRdb copy of this immuneACCESS table, which keeps in-frame sequences only. Checked studies attribute under half of the gap to unresolved V genes and leave the rest unexplained. A total of under 200,000 clones appear in this sample, about 86% of them only once. The top ten constitute 4.5% to 6% of the sample. V and J are truncated by 5 bases and 7 bases respectively, leaving an intervening sequence of 12 bases. From the cysteine through the phenylalanine, the CDR3 covers 12 amino acids. This entry keeps only the CDR3 DNA: 36 bases, framed from base 1. The germline V gene (reference sequence) provides CDR1 SEHNR and CDR2 FQNEAQ.

This specimen belongs to a study of control samples from healthy donors and cancer patients (dated by TCRdb to the early 2020s). The V and J genes are TRBV7-9 and TRBJ2-7; the D gene cannot be resolved reliably. Sequenced: blood. This receptor was obtained from a woman in her twenties or thirties in good health. The nucleotide sequence reads TGTGCCAGCAGCGGAGAGGTGGGGGAGCAGTACTTC. This is translated as CASSGEVGEQYF.